Following are 25 T cell receptor beta chains from one sample sequenced in a study of Ad26.COV2.S vaccination and SARS-CoV-2 variants. Treatment in this sample: some 20 received Ad26.COV2.S at low or high dose, single or two shots; about five received placebo; per-sample allocation not given. Samples came from day 63 after the first vaccine or placebo injection. Here immunoSEQ multiplex PCR was the method, and the copy in TCRdb shows in-frame clones only, minus some. The table has around 500,000 clones, around 89% seen once. Sequenced material: peripheral blood, taken in a trial of Ad26.COV2.S vaccine versus placebo. The receptors here all came from a person aged 18 to 65 who received the Ad26.COV2.S COVID-19 vaccine or a placebo.

The J gene is TRBJ2-5, the V gene TRBV5-1, with no clear D. V lost 3 bases, J lost 5 bases, and 14 bases lay in between. The length of the CDR3 is 14 residues. Germline V gene lookup returns CDR1 SGHRS and CDR2 YFSETQ. The CDR3, as DNA: TGCGCCAGCAGCTACGGCCCGGATGCGGAGACCCAGTACTTC. This translates into CASSYGPDAETQYF.

The chain employs TRBV7-9 and TRBJ1-2; the D gene is possibly TRBD1 (6 bases). The V gene's germline CDR1 is SEHNR and CDR2 FQNEAQ (reference sequence). The germline V and J ends were trimmed by 4 bases and 4 bases, with 16 bases remaining between them. The CDR3 loop spans 15 amino acids. CDR3 protein: CASSSDRSYGYGYTF. The CDR3 bases are TGTGCCAGCAGCTCTGACAGGTCATACGGCTATGGCTACACCTTC.

The V and J genes are TRBV5-6 and TRBJ1-1; the D is unclear. The germline CDR1 and CDR2 sequences are SGHDT and YYEEEE. The V gene lost 0 bases and the J gene lost 0 bases, with 9 bases spanning the gap. This CDR3 region has 15 residues. CDR3 protein: CASSLVLGMNTEAFF. The CDR3 DNA follows: TGTGCCAGCAGCTTGGTTCTGGGAATGAACACTGAAGCTTTCTTT.

The chain carries TRBV11-2 and TRBJ2-1; 8 bases map to TRBD1. With V trimmed by 2 bases and J by 4 bases, 13 bases remained unmatched. The CDR3 consists of 18 residues. Germline V lookup: CDR1 SGHAT, CDR2 FQNNGV. CDR3 residues: CASSLLTSGGYLYNEQFF. CDR3 nucleotide sequence: TGTGCCAGCAGCTTACTGACGTCAGGGGGCTATCTATACAATGAGCAGTTCTTC.

The rearrangement links TRBV19 to TRBJ1-4, with D possibly being TRBD1 (6 bases). The CDR3 runs to 14 residues. The V gene lost 9 bases and the J gene lost 8 bases, with 19 bases spanning the gap. Germline CDR1 and CDR2: LNHDA and SQIVND (reference sequence). In nucleotides, the CDR3 is TGTGCCAGCCGCGGAGGGGGAGTCGGGGAAAAACTGTTTTTT. This encodes CASRGGGVGEKLFF.

The rearrangement links TRBV7-2 to TRBJ2-7, with D perhaps TRBD1 (6 bases). Trimming removed 4 bases at V and 3 bases at J, with 19 bases between. This CDR3 spans 16 amino acids. Germline V gene data show CDR1 as SGHTA and CDR2 as FQGNSA. The CDR3 loop reads CASSYRGQMIFYEQYF. CDR3 DNA sequence: TGTGCCAGCAGCTACCGCGGACAGATGATTTTCTACGAGCAGTACTTC. Full variable domain (remainder filled in from reference TRBV7-2 and TRBJ2-7): GAGVSQSPSNKVTEKGKDVELRCDPISGHTALYWYRQSLGQGLEFLIYFQGNSAPDKSGLPSDRFSAERTGGSVSTLTIQRTQQEDSAVYLCASSYRGQMIFYEQYFGPGTRLTVT.

The V and J genes are TRBV6-5 and TRBJ2-7; D is unclear. V lost 10 bases and J lost 4, with 11 bases in between. The CDR3 totals 11 residues. Germline V CDR1 and CDR2: MNHEY, SVGAGI. The CDR3 coding sequence is TGTGCCACACAAAAGGGATACGAGCAGTACTTC. Its translation: CATQKGYEQYF.

V usage is TRBV2 and J usage is TRBJ1-2; no clear D gene. V shed 7 bases and J shed 1 base, with 7 bases lying between them. Germline CDR1 is SNHLY and CDR2 is FYNNEI. The CDR3 is 12 residues long. This chain's CDR3 is CASMYHNYGYTF. The CDR3 DNA reads as TGTGCCAGCATGTATCATAACTATGGCTACACCTTC. Looking up the rest from reference TRBV2 and TRBJ1-2 gives the full variable domain: EPEVTQTPSHQVTQMGQEVILRCVPISNHLYFYWYRQILGQKVEFLVSFYNNEISEKSEIFDDQFSVERPDGSNFTLKIRSTKLEDSAMYFCASMYHNYGYTFGSGTRLTVV.

J is TRBJ1-2 and V is TRBV5-1, with D unclear. Per the germline V gene, CDR1 is SGHRS and CDR2 is YFSETQ. V dropped 4 bases and J dropped 1 base, with 8 bases sitting between them. The CDR3 loop spans 13 amino acids. CDR3 bases: TGCGCCAGCAGCCCGGGCAGTAACTATGGCTACACCTTC. Protein product: CASSPGSNYGYTF.

In this sample, this clone turned up a few times. The chain joins TRBV4-1 to TRBJ2-7; D is ambiguous. V shed 3 bases and J shed 3 bases, with 9 bases lying between them. The CDR3 spans 13 residues. Germline V gene sequence: CDR1 MGHRA, CDR2 YSYEKL. CDR3 in amino acids: CASSQRPGYEQYF. The CDR3 DNA is TGCGCCAGCAGCCAGCGACCCGGCTACGAGCAGTACTTC.

The rearrangement links TRBV5-4 to TRBJ2-1; the match to TRBD2 covers 7 bases. This CDR3 has 17 amino acids. Losses at the gene ends were 3 bases for V and 1 base for J; bases not matched to a gene: 10. Germline V gene sequence: CDR1 SGHNT, CDR2 YYREEE (reference sequence). The DNA of the CDR3 is TGTGCCAGCAGCTCTCTCGCGGGAGCTAGGTCCTACAATGAGCAGTTCTTC. It specifies CASSSLAGARSYNEQFF.

V and J are TRBV5-1 and TRBJ2-3; 11 bases are shared with TRBD2. The CDR3 spans 15 residues. Trimming at V came to 3 bases and at J to 1 base, leaving 1 base not matched to a gene. Germline V gene sequence: CDR1 SGHRS, CDR2 YFSETQ. The CDR3 loop reads CASSYSGGGTDTQYF. CDR3 sequence (DNA): TGCGCCAGCAGCTATAGCGGGGGGGGCACAGATACGCAGTATTTT. The full variable domain, its missing parts supplied by reference TRBV5-1 and TRBJ2-3, is KAGVTQTPRYLIKTRGQQVTLSCSPISGHRSVSWYQQTPGQGLQFLFEYFSETQRNKGNFPGRFSGRQFSNSRSEMNVSTLELGDSALYLCASSYSGGGTDTQYFGPGTRLTVL.

This rearrangement joins TRBV28 to TRBJ2-3; 8 bases agree with TRBD1. The CDR3 length is 15 residues. Trimming removed 6 bases from V and 4 bases from J; junction bases left unmatched: 9. Germline V lookup: CDR1 MDHEN, CDR2 SYDVKM. CDR3 nucleotides: TGTGCCAGCAGGCTGGGACAGGTGCAGTCAGATACGCAGTATTTT. It codes for CASRLGQVQSDTQYF.

This clone was recorded only once. This rearrangement joins TRBV5-6 to TRBJ1-1; tentative D call: TRBD1 (5 bases). There are 13 residues in the CDR3. Germline CDR1 SGHDT, CDR2 YYEEEE. V lost 1 base, J lost 4 bases, and 8 bases lay in between. CDR3: CASSLQGSTEAFF. CDR3 nucleotides: TGTGCCAGCAGCTTGCAGGGATCCACTGAAGCTTTCTTT.

The V gene is TRBV6-2 or TRBV6-3, the J gene TRBJ2-3; 7 bases align to TRBD2. V trimming: 5 bases; J trimming: 0 bases; junction bases outside the gene matches: 2. CDR3 length equals 14 residues. The germline V gene encodes CDR1 MNHEY and CDR2 SVGEGT. The CDR3 spells CASSQRGSTDTQYF. The CDR3 DNA is TGTGCCAGCAGTCAGCGGGGAAGCACAGATACGCAGTATTTT.

The chain employs TRBV6-6 and TRBJ2-3; TRBD2 aligns across 9 bases. The CDR3 totals 19 residues. Germline CDR1 reads MNHNY; CDR2 reads SVGAGI (reference sequence). The V gene end was trimmed by 5 bases and the J gene end by 2 bases; junction bases not matched to a gene: 17. The CDR3 nucleotides read TGTGCCAGCAGTCGACCTGCGAGCGGGGGGTCTCTAATCACAGATACGCAGTATTTT. Translated: CASSRPASGGSLITDTQYF.

This chain joins TRBV4-1 and TRBJ1-1; D is unresolved. Germline V lookup: CDR1 MGHRA, CDR2 YSYEKL. This CDR3 comprises 15 residues. V lost 0 bases and J 1 base, leaving 9 bases between the germline ends. Written as DNA, the CDR3 is TGCGCCAGCAGCCAAGAAGTGGGGTGGAACACTGAAGCTTTCTTT. Its translation: CASSQEVGWNTEAFF.

V is TRBV9 and J is TRBJ2-1, with TRBD2 identical over 10 bases. The junction had 2 bases not matched to a gene; V was cut back by 3 bases and J by 2 bases. This CDR3 region has 15 residues. Germline V gives CDR1 SGDLS, CDR2 YYNGEE. The CDR3 region is CASSATSGTYNEQFF. DNA for the CDR3: TGTGCCAGCAGCGCAACTAGCGGGACCTACAATGAGCAGTTCTTC.

This chain connects TRBV19 to TRBJ2-7; D possibly matches TRBD1 or TRBD2 (5 bases each). Germline loops: CDR1 LNHDA, CDR2 SQIVND (reference sequence). V shed 4 bases and J shed 2 bases, with 18 bases lying between them. The length of the CDR3 is 16 residues. As DNA, the CDR3 is TGTGCCAGTAGTACCGGGTCGTGGGGGATCACCTACGAGCAGTACTTC. Translating it yields CASSTGSWGITYEQYF.

V and J are TRBV7-2 and TRBJ2-1; 8 positions agree with TRBD2. With 5 bases clipped from V and 4 bases from J, the junction kept 7 bases outside the gene matches. Germline assignment: CDR1 SGHTA and CDR2 FQGNSA. The CDR3 covers 15 residues. The CDR3 sequence: CASSPGLAGYNEQFF. CDR3 nucleotide sequence: TGTGCCAGCAGCCCTGGGCTAGCGGGTTACAATGAGCAGTTCTTC. The entire variable domain, with the rest obtained from reference TRBV7-2 and TRBJ2-1, is as follows: GAGVSQSPSNKVTEKGKDVELRCDPISGHTALYWYRQSLGQGLEFLIYFQGNSAPDKSGLPSDRFSAERTGGSVSTLTIQRTQQEDSAVYLCASSPGLAGYNEQFFGPGTRLTVL.

The chain's CDR3 is CAWSSWDTDGYTF. CDR3 coding DNA: TGTGCCTGGTCCTCATGGGACACGGATGGCTACACCTTC. This sequence joins TRBV30 and TRBJ1-2; D is perhaps TRBD1 (6 bases). V was pared by 5 bases and J by 6 bases, with 16 bases between. In germline, CDR1 is GTSNPN, CDR2 SVGIG (reference sequence). This CDR3 is 13 amino acids long.

The V call is TRBV14, the J call TRBJ1-1; tentatively, D is TRBD1 (5 bases). The CDR3 has 13 residues. Trimming took off 2 bases at V and 9 bases at J, with 13 bases between the two ends. From germline, CDR1 is SGHDN and CDR2 FVKESK. The CDR3 coding sequence is TGTGCCAGCAGCCAACTTAGGGGCGGGCAAGCTTTCTTT. Protein sequence: CASSQLRGGQAFF.

This clone has only one observation. The V and J genes are TRBV11-3 and TRBJ1-2, with D possibly TRBD1 on 5 matching bases. The CDR3 length is 14 residues. V gave up 2 bases and J gave up 8 bases, with 15 bases separating them. The germline gives CDR1 SGHNT, CDR2 YENEEA. As DNA, the CDR3 is TGTGCCAGCAGCTTATCCACTGCCAGGGAGGGCTACACCTTC. Translating it yields CASSLSTAREGYTF.

The genes are TRBV4-3 and TRBJ2-3, with 10 bases identical to TRBD2. This CDR3 region has 17 residues. Trimming took 2 bases from V and 2 from J; bases not matched to a gene: 7. Germline assignment: CDR1 LGHNA and CDR2 YSLEER. The CDR3 DNA follows: TGCGCCAGCAGCCAATCGTGGACTAGCGGATACACAGATACGCAGTATTTT. This translates into CASSQSWTSGYTDTQYF.

V is TRBV6-5 and J is TRBJ2-7, with 14 bases identical to TRBD2. The CDR3 loop spans 16 amino acids. Per germline, CDR1 MNHEY and CDR2 SVGAGI. V gave up 2 bases and J gave up 3 bases; unmatched junction bases: 3. Written as DNA, the CDR3 is TGTGCCAGCAGTTACGGACTAGCGGGGGGAATCTACGAGCAGTACTTC. It specifies CASSYGLAGGIYEQYF.